Listed here are 17 T cell receptor beta chains from one sample, sequenced in a study of blood T cells in healthy people across ages. The use of a sample-barcoded 5' primer and a J-beta primer mix characterized a second PCR of roughly 6 to 11 cycles. Using its own MiXCR run on the 5' RACE reads, TCRdb lists one record per CDR3 protein. The data hold around 750,000 distinct CDR3 sequences, with roughly 53% observed a single time. The sequenced sample was blood. The receptors stem from a man older than 75 in good health.

The chain employs TRBV4-1 and TRBJ1-2, with D uncertain. The V gene lost 4 bases and the J gene lost 2 bases, with 14 bases spanning the gap. This CDR3 is 15 amino acids long. In germline, CDR1 is MGHRA, CDR2 YSYEKL. The CDR3 DNA reads TGCGCCAGCAGCCCCCCCATTTGGATAAACTATGGCTACACCTTC. Translation gives CASSPPIWINYGYTF.

The sample holds a few counts of this clonotype. This chain joins TRBV7-2 and TRBJ2-5, with 9 bases matching TRBD2. The length of the CDR3 is 16 residues. With V trimmed by 5 bases and J by 2 bases, 9 bases remained unmatched. The germline V gene has CDR1 SGHTA and CDR2 FQGNSA. CDR3 in DNA: TGTGCCAGCAGCCCGTGGGCTAGCGGGATTCAAGAGACCCAGTACTTC. Amino acids: CASSPWASGIQETQYF.

In its sample, this clonotype was seen a few times. The rearrangement links TRBV5-1 to TRBJ1-1, with TRBD1 as a possible D gene (6 bases). CDR1 is SGHRS, CDR2 YFSETQ, per germline. The CDR3 contains 14 residues. Deletions cut 4 bases from V and 4 bases from J, with 14 bases between. The CDR3 DNA sequence: TGCGCCAGCAGCACCCTGGACAGCTCCACTGAAGCTTTCTTT. It codes for CASSTLDSSTEAFF.

This clonotype was observed a handful of times. This chain links TRBV5-1 with TRBJ2-6, with a weak D call TRBD1 (5 bases). The germline CDR1 and CDR2 sequences are SGHRS and YFSETQ. The germline V and J ends were trimmed by 3 bases and 2 bases, with 9 bases remaining between them. The CDR3 is 15 residues long. This CDR3 is CASSSGFAGANVLTF. In DNA form, the CDR3 reads TGCGCCAGCAGCTCAGGGTTCGCTGGGGCCAACGTCCTGACTTTC.

In its sample, this clonotype was seen a few times. The chain carries TRBV20-1 and TRBJ2-5, with TRBD1 as a possible D gene (6 bases). Per the germline V gene, CDR1 is DFQATT and CDR2 is SNEGSKA (reference sequence). The CDR3 sequence is 13 residues long. V was cut by 6 bases and J by 4 bases, with 15 bases left in between. In nucleotides, the CDR3 is TGCAGTGCGACTGGACAGCAGGCAGAGACCCAGTACTTC. Its translation is CSATGQQAETQYF.

CDR3 amino acids: CAISEGSTPFSETQYF. The CDR3 coding sequence is TGTGCCATCAGTGAGGGGTCGACGCCTTTTTCGGAGACCCAGTACTTC. The rearrangement links TRBV10-3 to TRBJ2-7; no firm D call. The DNA end lines up better with TRBJ2-5; the J call may be wrong. This CDR3 spans 16 amino acids. Germline V gene lookup returns CDR1 ENHRY and CDR2 SYGVKD.

The CDR3 DNA follows: TGTGCCAGCAGTTCGGGACGAGCGGGACCAGATACGCAGTATTTT. Protein: CASSSGRAGPDTQYF. This chain links TRBV6-4 with TRBJ2-3; 7 bases fit TRBD2. With 5 bases clipped from V and 4 bases from J, the junction kept 9 bases outside the gene matches. The germline V gene has CDR1 MRHNA and CDR2 SNTAGT. The length of the CDR3 is 15 residues.

The chain couples TRBV9 to TRBJ1-2; 7 bases are a match to TRBD1. The CDR3 extends over 16 amino acids. CDR1 SGDLS and CDR2 YYNGEE come from the germline V gene. V was clipped by 3 bases and J by 1 base; unmatched bases: 9. CDR3 sequence reads: CASSATPGGVNYGYTF. The CDR3 DNA reads TGTGCCAGCAGCGCTACCCCAGGGGGTGTTAACTATGGCTACACCTTC.

The chain employs TRBV12-3 or TRBV12-4 and TRBJ1-5; TRBD1 agrees at 8 bases. The V and J ends lost 6 bases and 2 bases, in that order; junction bases with no gene match: 6. The CDR3 extends over 15 amino acids. The CDR3 DNA sequence: TGTGCCAGCAGCCCGACAGGGGATGGCAATCAGCCCCAGCATTTT. Protein sequence: CASSPTGDGNQPQHF.

The chain links TRBV20-1 to TRBJ2-2, with D perhaps being TRBD1 or TRBD2 (6 bases each). Germline lookup yields CDR1 DFQATT and CDR2 SNEGSKA (reference sequence). V was pared by 6 bases and J by 4 bases, with 18 bases between. There are 15 residues in the CDR3. The CDR3 loop is CSAEGDGRGTGELFF. The CDR3 DNA reads TGCAGTGCCGAGGGGGACGGGAGAGGCACCGGGGAGCTGTTTTTT.

Many counts were recorded for this clonotype. This rearrangement joins TRBV7-8 to TRBJ2-6; the match to TRBD1 covers 8 bases. CDR3 length equals 17 residues. Germline V gene data show CDR1 as SGHVS and CDR2 as FQNEAQ. The V and J ends lost 4 bases and 4 bases, in that order; junction bases with no gene match: 9. The CDR3 DNA reads as TGTGCCAGCAGCTCGGGACAGGCGTCCTCGGGGGCCAACGTCCTGACTTTC. Translating it yields CASSSGQASSGANVLTF. Combining the CDR3 with reference TRBV7-8 and TRBJ2-6 gives the whole variable domain GAGVSQSPRYKVAKRGQDVALRCDPISGHVSLFWYQQALGQGPEFLTYFQNEAQLDKSGLPSDRFFAERPEGSVSTLKIQRTQQEDSAVYLCASSSGQASSGANVLTFGAGSRLTVL.

The chain recombines TRBV7-2 with TRBJ2-2, with D maybe TRBD1 (5 bases). Trimming shortened V by 2 bases and J by 4 bases, and 11 bases separated the two germline ends. The germline gives CDR1 SGHTA, CDR2 FQGNSA. The CDR3 contains 15 residues. In nucleotides, the CDR3 is TGTGCCAGCAGCTTAATAGGGGCGGCCACCGGGGAGCTGTTTTTT. It translates to CASSLIGAATGELFF.

This clonotype turned up a few times. The chain recombines TRBV4-2 with TRBJ2-3; maybe TRBD1 (6 bases). From germline, CDR1 is LGHNA and CDR2 YNFKEQ. Trimming took 4 bases from V and 14 from J, leaving 31 bases between them. The CDR3 has 17 amino acids. CDR3 amino acids: CASSLKVEGWGHRYAYF. The CDR3 DNA follows: TGTGCCAGCAGCCTAAAGGTCGAGGGATGGGGGCACAGATACGCGTATTTT.

V usage is TRBV12-3 or TRBV12-4 and J usage is TRBJ1-6; D ambiguous. This CDR3 spans 16 amino acids. Trimming stripped 5 bases from V and 9 bases from J, with 20 bases between. Here the CDR3 DNA reads TGTGCCAGCAGTCGCCCGGGCCCGAGCGGCATTTCACCCCTCCACTTT. This encodes CASSRPGPSGISPLHF.

This clonotype is a singleton in its sample. The chain couples TRBV6-5 to TRBJ2-1; D may be TRBD2 (5 bases). Germline lookup yields CDR1 MNHEY and CDR2 SVGAGI. The CDR3 is 14 residues long. With 6 bases removed from V and 4 bases from J, the gap between germline ends came to 13 bases. Written as DNA, the CDR3 is TGTGCCAGCAGCGGCGGGTTGGAATACAATGAGCAGTTCTTC. Protein sequence: CASSGGLEYNEQFF.

The CDR3 is CASSSIKVSRYEQYF. CDR3 in DNA: TGTGCCAGCAGCTCAATTAAGGTTAGCCGCTACGAGCAGTACTTC. The chain is built from TRBV11-2 and TRBJ2-7, with unresolved D. This CDR3 region has 15 residues. V dropped 4 bases and J dropped 3 bases, with 16 bases sitting between them. Per the germline V gene, CDR1 is SGHAT and CDR2 is FQNNGV. The full variable domain, completed using reference TRBV11-2 and TRBJ2-7, is EAGVAQSPRYKIIEKRQSVAFWCNPISGHATLYWYQQILGQGPKLLIQFQNNGVVDDSQLPKDRFSAERLKGVDSTLKIQPAKLEDSAVYLCASSSIKVSRYEQYFGPGTRLTVT.

The rearrangement links TRBV7-2 to TRBJ2-1; TRBD2 matches at 7 bases. Germline V gene lookup returns CDR1 SGHTA and CDR2 FQGNSA. V trimming: 4 bases; J trimming: 9 bases; junction bases outside the gene matches: 6. The CDR3 is 13 amino acids. This CDR3 reads CASSYTSEREQFF. The CDR3 DNA reads TGTGCCAGCAGCTATACTAGCGAACGTGAGCAGTTCTTC.